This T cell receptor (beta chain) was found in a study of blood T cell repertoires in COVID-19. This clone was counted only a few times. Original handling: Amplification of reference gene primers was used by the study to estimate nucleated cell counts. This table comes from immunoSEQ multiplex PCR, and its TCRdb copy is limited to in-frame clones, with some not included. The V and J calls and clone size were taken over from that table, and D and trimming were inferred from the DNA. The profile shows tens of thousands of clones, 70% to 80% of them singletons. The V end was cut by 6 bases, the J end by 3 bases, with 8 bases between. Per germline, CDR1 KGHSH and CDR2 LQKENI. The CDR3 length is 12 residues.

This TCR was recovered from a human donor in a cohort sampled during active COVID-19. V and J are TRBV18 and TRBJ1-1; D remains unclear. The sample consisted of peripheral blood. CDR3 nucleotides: TGTGCCAGCTCCGCGCGGGACACTGAAGCTTTCTTT. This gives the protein CASSARDTEAFF.